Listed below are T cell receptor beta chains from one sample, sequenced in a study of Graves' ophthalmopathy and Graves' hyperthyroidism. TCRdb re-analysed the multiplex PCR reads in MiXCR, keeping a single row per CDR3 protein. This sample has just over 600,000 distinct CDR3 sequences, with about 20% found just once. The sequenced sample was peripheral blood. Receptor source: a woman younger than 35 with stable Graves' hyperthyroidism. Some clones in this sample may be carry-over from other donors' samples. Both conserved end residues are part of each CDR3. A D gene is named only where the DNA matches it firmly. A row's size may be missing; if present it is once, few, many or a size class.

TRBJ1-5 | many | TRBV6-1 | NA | TGTGCCAGCAGGGGGCTGACTCAGCCCCAGCATTTT | CASRGLTQPQHF
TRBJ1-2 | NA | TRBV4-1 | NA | TGCGCCAGCAGCCAAGGGGCCAGGGGTTTGAATGGCTACACCTTC | CASSQGARGLNGYTF
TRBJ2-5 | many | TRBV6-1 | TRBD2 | TGTGCCAGCAGACTGAGGACTAGCGGGGAAGAGACCCAGTACTTC | CASRLRTSGEETQYF
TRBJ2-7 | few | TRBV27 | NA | TGTGCCAGCAGTTTAAAGGCCCCACAGTCCGAGCAGTACTTC | CASSLKAPQSEQYF
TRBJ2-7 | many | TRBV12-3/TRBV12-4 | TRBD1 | TGTGCCAGCAGTCAAAGACAGGGCTCCTACGAGCAGTACTTC | CASSQRQGSYEQYF
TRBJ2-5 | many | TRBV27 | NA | TGTGCCAGCAGTTTATTCGGGGGATGGCAAGAGACCCAGTACTTC | CASSLFGGWQETQYF
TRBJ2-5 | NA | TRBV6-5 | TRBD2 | TGTGCCAGCAGTTACGGTTTGACTAGCGGGAGTCTGGAGACCCAGTACTTC | CASSYGLTSGSLETQYF
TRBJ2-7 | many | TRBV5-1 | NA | TGCGCCAGCAGCTTGATTGGGCCGGGGGAGCAGTACTTC | CASSLIGPGEQYF
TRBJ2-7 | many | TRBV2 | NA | TGTGCCAGCAGTGAATCATGGGGAGCAGGCGAGCAGTACTTC | CASSESWGAGEQYF
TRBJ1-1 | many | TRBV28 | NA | TGTGCCACCAGGGCTTTGGGTGAAGCTTTCTTT | CATRALGEAFF
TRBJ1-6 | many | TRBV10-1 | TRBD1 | TGCGCCAGCAGTGAGTCGGCACAGGGGAATAATTCACCCCTCCACTTT | CASSESAQGNNSPLHF
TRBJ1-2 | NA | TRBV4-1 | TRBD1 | TGCGCCAGCAGCTCTCCCGCCAATGACAGGGACTATGGCTACACCTTC | CASSSPANDRDYGYTF
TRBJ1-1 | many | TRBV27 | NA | TGTGCCAGCAGTTTAACAGGTTTTCTAACTGAAGCTTTCTTT | CASSLTGFLTEAFF
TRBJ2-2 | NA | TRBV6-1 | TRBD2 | TGTGCCAGCAGGCCTACTAGCGGGGGGCGGACCGGGGAGCTGTTTTTT | CASRPTSGGRTGELFF
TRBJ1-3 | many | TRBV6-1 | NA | TGTGCCAGCAGTGAAGCGGTCAGCTCTGGAAACACCATATATTTT | CASSEAVSSGNTIYF